This T cell receptor (beta chain) was found in a study of cytomegalovirus exposure and HLA in healthy donors. General study points: Later, an analysis found that TCR clusters from the first cohort tended to co-occur in the 95 to 150 validation repertoires. Cytomegalovirus-associated status was assigned to 150 to 200 TCR beta chains.

Separation from the approximately 670-subject first cohort characterized the 120-subject validation cohort, to which the donors belonged. The table came from immunoSEQ multiplex PCR; TCRdb's copy has only in-frame clones and leaves some out. The sample consists of hundreds of thousands of clones, about nine tenths of them appearing once. This clone appeared once. No antigen is known for it. Other DNA sequences in this specimen translate into the identical CDR3. J was trimmed by 0 bases and V by 8 bases; bases with no gene match: 8. Germline lookup yields CDR1 SGHNT and CDR2 YYREEE (reference sequence). The CDR3 has 14 residues.

This rearrangement joins TRBV5-4 to TRBJ2-7; 7 bases are a match to TRBD2. The sequence was collected from a woman in her late teens or twenties in good health and CMV-seronegative. What was sequenced was PBMCs. Written as DNA, the CDR3 is TGTGCCAGTAGCATCGAGCGGGACTCCTACGAGCAGTACTTC. It specifies CASSIERDSYEQYF.